Sequencing of this T cell receptor beta chain was carried out in a study of T cells in narcolepsy (dated by TCRdb to 2017 to 2018). For the study in its entirety: Patients with narcolepsy type 1 or type 2 (NT1, NT2) were enrolled in the study together with healthy control donors. The study used TCR Vbeta sequencing to track clonotypes in blood and CSF while looking for autoreactive T cells in narcolepsy patients that target self-antigens of hypocretin neurons (hypocretin, TRIB2).

For TCR Vbeta sequencing, memory CD4+ T cells were sorted ex vivo from the peripheral blood of both healthy controls and narcolepsy patients. Worth noting for this clone: No antigen is known for it. There are no base qualities to consult, and no much larger clone falls within one base.

General findings and caveats noted by the study authors: Certain blood memory CD4+ repertoires from patients and controls had no sequences that matched autoreactive T cell clones. HCRT-specific and TRIB2-specific autoreactive clonotypes were highlighted in plots that compared CD4+ T cell clonotypes in CSF versus blood from the same patient. Patients and controls had comparable numbers of sequenced blood memory CD4+ clonotypes, averaging about 39,000 and 30,000, respectively. According to the report, autoreactive clonotypes were detected serially in the blood of the same patients and of different patients, but not in healthy controls.

From cysteine to phenylalanine, the CDR3 is 14 amino acids long. Only the CDR3 part of the read is kept: 42 bases, read in frame from the first base. CDR1 and CDR2 were assigned from the germline V gene (reference sequence) as LNHDA and SQIVND. V loses 2 bases of germline sequence and J loses 7 bases, and the interval between the two ends is 11 bases. To prepare the library, the immunoSEQ multiplex PCR assay was applied. The table comes from immuneACCESS by way of TCRdb, which keeps in-frame sequences with V and J called. Part of the clones is missing from these tables; in studies checked, under half for an unresolved V gene and the rest for unknown reasons. Within this sample are around 35,000 clones, with approximately 80% of them counted one time only. The biggest ten clones account for more than 0.85% of the sample.

Sequenced material: memory (CD45RA-) CD4+ T cells from blood. The cell subset or site label for this specimen denotes: memory T cells sorted ex vivo from peripheral blood. This clonotype was obtained from a human donor in good health. The V and J segments used are TRBV19 and TRBJ1-4; the best D guess is TRBD1, with 6 bases matching. The CDR3 corresponds to CASSIRGAGEKLFF. The DNA reads as follows: TGTGCCAGTAGTATAAGGGGGGCCGGTGAAAAACTGTTTTTT.